This T cell receptor beta chain was sequenced during a study of shared clonotypes between healthy human individuals. Here immunoSEQ multiplex PCR was the method, and the copy in TCRdb shows in-frame clones only, minus some. The sample consists of 2,500,000 or so clones, around 93% of them appearing once. Trimming cost V 7 bases and J 10 bases, with 20 bases left between them. The CDR3 runs 14 residues. The germline CDR1 and CDR2 sequences are LNHDA and SQIVND (reference sequence). The chain recombines TRBV19 with TRBJ2-1; weak D call: TRBD2 (5 bases). The specimen was naive CD4+ T cells from PBMCs. Subset denoted: CD45RA+ positively selected. The TCR was taken from a young man in good health. Some clones in this sample may be carry-over from other donors' samples. This chain's CDR3 is CASKRADRGNEQFF. In DNA form, the CDR3 reads TGTGCCAGTAAGAGGGCAGATCGGGGTAACGAGCAGTTCTTC.